The 23 T cell receptor beta chains below all came from one sample that was sequenced in a study of blood T cell repertoires in COVID-19. Measured with immunoSEQ multiplex PCR; TCRdb has only the in-frame clones, and not every one. The sample has 140,000 or so clones; over 80% are singletons. Sequencing was performed on PBMCs or T cells enriched from blood (not recorded which). Receptors were obtained from a man between 60 and 75 years old who had recovered from COVID-19.

The chain links TRBV19 to TRBJ1-6; 9 bases map to TRBD1. V shed 7 bases and J 9 bases; nucleotides not matched to a gene: 7. In germline, CDR1 is LNHDA, CDR2 SQIVND (reference sequence). The CDR3 runs 14 residues. The DNA for the CDR3 is TGTGCCAGTACGATGGGACAGGGCTTTTCACCCCTCCACTTT. This codes for CASTMGQGFSPLHF.

This CDR3 reads CASTTGTGGLWGELFF. CDR3 nucleotides: TGTGCCAGCACCACCGGGACAGGGGGCCTCTGGGGGGAGCTGTTTTTT. The gene calls are TRBV7-9 and TRBJ2-2, with 12 nucleotides matching TRBD1. The CDR3 has 16 amino acids. In germline, CDR1 is SEHNR, CDR2 FQNEAQ (reference sequence). Trimming cost V 7 bases and J 8 bases; bases outside gene matches: 11.

This sequence joins TRBV29-1 and TRBJ1-3; D not resolved. CDR3 length: 13 residues. The V end lost 7 bases, the J end lost 4 bases, and 14 bases lay between the germline ends. Germline V gene sequence: CDR1 SQVTM, CDR2 ANQGSEA. The CDR3 is CSGELGPGNTIYF. CDR3 in DNA: TGCAGCGGGGAGTTGGGTCCCGGAAACACCATATATTTT.

The V call is TRBV29-1, the J call TRBJ1-2, with D perhaps TRBD1 (6 bases). V was cut by 7 bases and J by 4 bases, with 10 bases left in between. Germline values: CDR1 SQVTM, CDR2 ANQGSEA. The CDR3 consists of 11 residues. CDR3 DNA: TGCAGCGAATGGACAGCCTATGGCTACACCTTC. The encoded protein is CSEWTAYGYTF.

The chain carries TRBV12-3 or TRBV12-4 and TRBJ2-7; D is perhaps TRBD1 (7 bases). V dropped 7 bases and J dropped 3 bases, with 13 bases sitting between them. This CDR3 has 13 amino acids. The CDR3 DNA reads as TGTGCCAGCACCCACAGGGGAGGCTACGAGCAGTACTTC. It specifies CASTHRGGYEQYF.

This chain connects TRBV18 to TRBJ1-4; D might be TRBD1 (6 bases). Germline CDR1 is KGHSH and CDR2 is LQKENI. The V and J ends lost 2 bases and 8 bases respectively, with 9 bases between them. This CDR3 has 13 amino acids. The CDR3, as DNA: TGTGCCAGCTCACCAGGGGGCGGCGAAAAACTGTTTTTT. Translation gives CASSPGGGEKLFF. Filled out from reference TRBV18 and TRBJ1-4, the complete variable domain reads NAGVMQNPRHLVRRRGQEARLRCSPMKGHSHVYWYRQLPEEGLKFMVYLQKENIIDESGMPKERFSAEFPKEGPSILRIQQVVRGDSAAYFCASSPGGGEKLFFGSGTQLSVL.

CDR3 DNA sequence: TGCGCCAGCAGCCAAGATAGCCTAGCAGAGACCCAGTACTTC. It specifies CASSQDSLAETQYF. J is TRBJ2-5 and V is TRBV4-1, with D possibly matching TRBD2 (5 bases). The CDR3 has 14 residues. With 0 bases removed from V and 4 bases from J, the gap between germline ends came to 9 bases. The germline gives CDR1 MGHRA, CDR2 YSYEKL.

The genes are TRBV29-1 and TRBJ2-1; D is unresolved. The CDR3 has 13 amino acids. Deletions cut 3 bases from V and 12 bases from J, with 18 bases between. The V gene's germline CDR1 is SQVTM and CDR2 ANQGSEA. The CDR3 spells CSVESSLTPGQFF. Written as DNA, the CDR3 is TGCAGCGTTGAGAGCTCTCTAACCCCTGGGCAGTTCTTC.

This chain joins TRBV24-1 and TRBJ2-1, with 7 nucleotides matching TRBD2. Looked up from germline, CDR1 is KGHDR and CDR2 is SFDVKD. There are 19 residues in the CDR3. The V segment lost 3 bases and the J segment 9 bases; nucleotides outside the gene matches: 22. This CDR3 is CATSDPTPETGTTLGEQFF. The CDR3 region has the DNA TGTGCCACCAGTGATCCTACGCCCGAAACCGGGACTACCTTGGGTGAGCAGTTCTTC.

The chain joins TRBV11-3 to TRBJ2-7; 11 nucleotides match TRBD2. Germline V CDR1 and CDR2: SGHNT, YENEEA. Trimming took 5 bases from V and 2 from J; bases not matched to a gene: 2. CDR3 length: 14 amino acids. The CDR3 nucleotides read TGTGCCAGCAGCCCGACTAGCGGGACCTACGAGCAGTACTTC. It is translated as CASSPTSGTYEQYF.

The chain joins TRBV11-2 to TRBJ2-5; 7 nucleotides line up with TRBD1. The CDR3 runs 15 residues. Germline values: CDR1 SGHAT, CDR2 FQNNGV. V trimming: 1 base; J trimming: 2 bases; junction bases outside the gene matches: 4. CDR3 nucleotide sequence: TGTGCCAGCAGCTTAGTCGGGACAGCACAAGAGACCCAGTACTTC. Its translation is CASSLVGTAQETQYF.

The gene calls are TRBV9 and TRBJ2-7, with 15 bases fitting TRBD2. The V gene's germline CDR1 is SGDLS and CDR2 YYNGEE. There are 14 residues in the CDR3. The V segment lost 4 bases and the J segment 9 bases; nucleotides outside the gene matches: 5. As DNA, the CDR3 is TGTGCCAGCAGCATTGGACTAGCGGGAGGGGTGCAGTACTTC. Translation gives CASSIGLAGGVQYF. Looking up the rest from reference TRBV9 and TRBJ2-7 gives the full variable domain: DSGVTQTPKHLITATGQRVTLRCSPRSGDLSVYWYQQSLDQGLQFLIQYYNGEERAKGNILERFSAQQFPDLHSELNLSSLELGDSALYFCASSIGLAGGVQYFGPGTRLTVT.

The genes are TRBV4-2 and TRBJ2-7, with 7 bases matching TRBD1. The CDR3 runs 18 residues. CDR1 and CDR2 from the germline V gene are LGHNA and YNFKEQ. Germline trimming cut 3 bases from V and 2 bases from J; bases unmatched to any gene: 16. The CDR3 here is CASSHRFPERGTAYEQYF. CDR3 sequence (DNA): TGTGCCAGCAGCCATCGGTTCCCCGAGAGAGGGACAGCCTACGAGCAGTACTTC.

The chain has TRBV3-1 (or the pseudogene TRBV3-2) and TRBJ2-1; 9 positions agree with TRBD2. Germline lookup yields CDR1 LGHDT and CDR2 YNNKEL (reference sequence). The CDR3 consists of 16 residues. V lost 1 base and J lost 9; bases outside the gene matches: 10. The CDR3 protein is CASSQGSAGGRSEQFF. In DNA, the CDR3 is TGTGCCAGCAGCCAAGGGTCAGCGGGGGGCCGTAGTGAGCAGTTCTTC.

V and J are TRBV6-1 and TRBJ2-1; D gene unclear. Germline-derived CDR1 and CDR2 are MNHNS and SASEGT. The CDR3 has 16 amino acids. V shed 4 bases and J shed 4 bases, with 17 bases lying between them. CDR3 in amino acids: CASSGRRGGIYNEQFF. The CDR3 bases are TGTGCCAGCAGTGGCCGGAGAGGTGGTATATACAATGAGCAGTTCTTC.

V gene TRBV13 combines with J gene TRBJ2-1, with 7 bases aligning to TRBD2. Germline V gene lookup returns CDR1 PRHDT and CDR2 FYEKMQ (reference sequence). This CDR3 comprises 15 residues. After removal of 2 bases from V and 6 bases from J, the junction contained 7 bases not matched to a gene. DNA of the CDR3: TGTGCCAGCAGCTTACCGGGCGGGAGTGGCAATGAGCAGTTCTTC. It specifies CASSLPGGSGNEQFF.

The V gene is TRBV6-5, the J gene TRBJ2-7, with 9 positions matching TRBD2. CDR1 is MNHEY, CDR2 SVGAGI, per germline. The CDR3 is 14 amino acids. The ends lost 5 bases at V and 5 bases at J; junction bases unmatched: 7. Written as DNA, the CDR3 is TGTGCCAGCAGTCGGGCTAGCGGGACGAACGAGCAGTACTTC. It translates to CASSRASGTNEQYF.

The chain combines TRBV28 with TRBJ1-1; D call uncertain. Trimming stripped 6 bases from V and 1 base from J, with 9 bases between. From germline, CDR1 is MDHEN and CDR2 SYDVKM. The CDR3 is made up of 13 amino acids. The CDR3 region is CASRGPGNTEAFF. Written as DNA, the CDR3 is TGTGCCAGCAGGGGTCCAGGGAACACTGAAGCTTTCTTT.

The chain links TRBV7-9 to TRBJ2-1, with 9 bases that match TRBD1. This CDR3 is built from 15 residues. CDR1 is SEHNR and CDR2 is FQNEAQ in the germline V gene (reference sequence). J was trimmed by 6 bases and V by 1 base; bases with no gene match: 4. The CDR3 loop is CASSLGDRALNEQFF. For the CDR3, the DNA is TGTGCCAGCAGCTTAGGGGACAGGGCGCTCAATGAGCAGTTCTTC.

V gene TRBV4-1 combines with J gene TRBJ2-3, with TRBD2 as a possible D gene (5 bases). With 0 bases removed from V and 2 bases from J, the gap between germline ends came to 12 bases. This CDR3 spans 16 amino acids. Germline values: CDR1 MGHRA, CDR2 YSYEKL. CDR3 sequence reads: CASSQDLRAPTDTQYF. CDR3 in DNA: TGCGCCAGCAGCCAAGACCTGAGGGCTCCCACAGATACGCAGTATTTT.

This clone was seen more than once but under ten times. The V gene is TRBV5-1, the J gene TRBJ2-7; D unclear. The CDR3 runs to 13 residues. V lost 0 bases and J lost 3, with 7 bases in between. Per germline, CDR1 SGHRS and CDR2 YFSETQ. The CDR3 loop reads CASSLAASYEQYF. The CDR3 DNA reads as TGCGCCAGCAGCTTGGCCGCCAGCTACGAGCAGTACTTC.

This chain links TRBV5-4 with TRBJ2-7, with a tentative D call TRBD2 (6 bases). Germline-derived CDR1 and CDR2 are SGHNT and YYREEE (reference sequence). Trimming cost V 0 bases and J 4 bases, with 11 bases left between them. The CDR3 is 14 residues long. The CDR3 nucleotides are TGTGCCAGCAGCTTGGGGACTACTCTATACGAGCAGTACTTC. It yields the protein CASSLGTTLYEQYF.

The chain has TRBV7-8 and TRBJ2-7; D is unresolved. This CDR3 contains 13 residues. Trimming shortened V by 5 bases and J by 4 bases, and 12 bases separated the two germline ends. CDR1 is SGHVS and CDR2 is FQNEAQ in the germline V gene. CDR3 sequence: CASSTRVTYEQYF. CDR3 in DNA: TGTGCCAGCAGCACCCGCGTCACTTACGAGCAGTACTTC.